These 16 T cell receptor beta chains share one sample of origin, sequenced in a study of T cell responses to AZD1222 COVID-19 vaccine. The repertoire was sequenced with immunoSEQ multiplex PCR; TCRdb's copy has only in-frame clones and lacks some. The sample has approximately 170,000 clones; around 90% are singletons. The sample was peripheral blood, taken 28 days after the second AZD1222 dose. The receptors derive from an adult who received the AZD1222 COVID-19 vaccine.

The V and J genes are TRBV30 and TRBJ2-5, with 7 bases aligning to TRBD1. Germline V gene sequence: CDR1 GTSNPN, CDR2 SVGIG (reference sequence). The CDR3 loop spans 12 amino acids. The trim removed 4 bases at V and 2 bases at J, leaving 1 base unmatched. This CDR3 is CAWTQGQETQYF. The CDR3 bases are TGTGCCTGGACACAGGGGCAAGAGACCCAGTACTTC.

This clone was recorded a few times. This chain uses TRBV27 with TRBJ2-3; D is unclear. Germline V gene data show CDR1 as MNHEY and CDR2 as SMNVEV (reference sequence). The CDR3 is 12 amino acids. V was shortened by 10 bases and J by 4 bases, with 12 bases between the two germline ends. CDR3 sequence reads: CAIGPGPDTQYF. In DNA form, the CDR3 reads TGTGCCATCGGCCCTGGGCCAGATACGCAGTATTTT.

This clone was detected only once. This CDR3 is CASSLGTSGANSYEQYF. The DNA of the CDR3 is TGTGCCAGCAGCCTTGGGACTAGCGGGGCGAACTCCTACGAGCAGTACTTC. This rearrangement joins TRBV9 to TRBJ2-7; 13 bases align to TRBD2. The V gene end was trimmed by 4 bases and the J gene end by 0 bases; junction bases not matched to a gene: 7. Germline-derived CDR1 and CDR2 are SGDLS and YYNGEE. The CDR3 extends over 17 amino acids. Looking up the rest from reference TRBV9 and TRBJ2-7 gives the full variable domain: DSGVTQTPKHLITATGQRVTLRCSPRSGDLSVYWYQQSLDQGLQFLIQYYNGEERAKGNILERFSAQQFPDLHSELNLSSLELGDSALYFCASSLGTSGANSYEQYFGPGTRLTVT.

The rearrangement joins TRBV6-5 to TRBJ2-7; D might be TRBD1 (6 bases). The germline V gene has CDR1 MNHEY and CDR2 SVGAGI. The CDR3 has 15 residues. Trimming removed 5 bases at V and 3 bases at J, with 17 bases between. The CDR3 DNA reads as TGTGCCAGCAGTCCATTCGGGGACACTTACTACGAGCAGTACTTC. This codes for CASSPFGDTYYEQYF.

J is TRBJ2-4 and V is TRBV15, with D possibly matching TRBD2 (6 bases). This CDR3 is built from 12 residues. V lost 9 bases and J lost 5, with 11 bases in between. Germline lookup yields CDR1 LNHNV and CDR2 YYDKDF (reference sequence). CDR3 sequence: CATAGRQNIQYF. For the CDR3, the DNA is TGTGCCACGGCGGGGAGACAAAACATTCAGTACTTC. Full variable domain (missing parts from reference TRBV15 and TRBJ2-4): DAMVIQNPRYQVTQFGKPVTLSCSQTLNHNVMYWYQQKSSQAPKLLFHYYDKDFNNEADTPDNFQSRRPNTSFCFLDIRSPGLGDTAMYLCATAGRQNIQYFGAGTRLSVL.

This chain connects TRBV7-9 to TRBJ2-5; 7 positions match TRBD1. There are 14 residues in the CDR3. Looked up from germline, CDR1 is SEHNR and CDR2 is FQNEAQ (reference sequence). Trimming removed 5 bases from V and 1 base from J; junction bases left unmatched: 4. CDR3 protein: CASSIQGTQETQYF. The DNA of the CDR3 is TGTGCCAGCAGCATACAGGGGACCCAAGAGACCCAGTACTTC.

In DNA form, the CDR3 reads TGTGCCTGGAGGGGGACCACTGAAGCTTTCTTT. Translated, it gives CAWRGTTEAFF. The chain uses TRBV30 and TRBJ1-1, with D possibly matching TRBD1 (5 bases). The V and J ends lost 3 bases and 4 bases respectively, with 6 bases between them. In germline, CDR1 is GTSNPN, CDR2 SVGIG (reference sequence). This CDR3 contains 11 residues.

The genes are TRBV5-4 and TRBJ2-1, with 9 bases aligning to TRBD2. Per germline, CDR1 SGHNT and CDR2 YYREEE (reference sequence). There are 15 residues in the CDR3. The V and J ends lost 1 base and 5 bases, in that order; junction bases with no gene match: 4. The CDR3 bases are TGTGCCAGCAGCTTGAGGGCTAGCGGGAACAATGAGCAGTTCTTC. Translated, it gives CASSLRASGNNEQFF.

The CDR3 bases are TGTGCCACCAGCAGAGGGACTAGCGGCACAGATACGCAGTATTTT. It yields the protein CATSRGTSGTDTQYF. The J gene is TRBJ2-3, the V gene TRBV15; 9 bases align to TRBD2. Germline-derived CDR1 and CDR2 are LNHNV and YYDKDF (reference sequence). V dropped 1 base and J dropped 1; count of bases not matched to a gene: 0. This CDR3 spans 15 amino acids.

The gene calls are TRBV2 and TRBJ1-1; 7 positions agree with TRBD1. The CDR3 is 13 amino acids. The V and J ends lost 7 bases and 4 bases, in that order; junction bases with no gene match: 6. Germline V gene data show CDR1 as SNHLY and CDR2 as FYNNEI. This CDR3 is CASNFQGGTEAFF. DNA of the CDR3: TGTGCCAGCAATTTCCAGGGGGGCACTGAAGCTTTCTTT.

V usage is TRBV6-2 or TRBV6-3 and J usage is TRBJ2-1, with D perhaps matching TRBD1 (6 bases). The CDR3 covers 16 residues. CDR1 is MNHEY, CDR2 SVGEGT, per germline. Trimming stripped 0 bases from V and 4 bases from J, with 13 bases between. CDR3 region: CASSYSRGPPYNEQFF. DNA for the CDR3: TGTGCCAGCAGTTACTCCAGGGGCCCACCATACAATGAGCAGTTCTTC.

The chain carries TRBV7-2 and TRBJ1-4; D possibly corresponds to TRBD1 (5 bases). This CDR3 comprises 15 residues. Germline V gives CDR1 SGHTA, CDR2 FQGNSA. V lost 1 base and J 8 bases, leaving 14 bases between the germline ends. This CDR3 is CASSLGLGGSEKLFF. The CDR3 coding sequence is TGTGCCAGCAGCTTAGGATTGGGGGGGTCGGAAAAACTGTTTTTT.

The J gene is TRBJ2-5, the V gene TRBV5-4; 7 bases are a match to TRBD1. Unmatched junction bases numbered 1, after V lost 3 bases and J lost 2 bases. CDR3 length: 13 residues. The germline CDR1 and CDR2 sequences are SGHNT and YYREEE (reference sequence). The CDR3 spells CASSSGQQETQYF. DNA of the CDR3: TGTGCCAGCAGCTCGGGACAGCAAGAGACCCAGTACTTC. The variable domain in full, completed from reference TRBV5-4 and TRBJ2-5, reads ETGVTQSPTHLIKTRGQQVTLRCSSQSGHNTVSWYQQALGQGPQFIFQYYREEENGRGNFPPRFSGLQFPNYSSELNVNALELDDSALYLCASSSGQQETQYFGPGTRLLVL.

The chain is built from TRBV7-2 and TRBJ1-1, with a weak D call TRBD1 (6 bases). The CDR3 is 15 amino acids. The V gene lost 1 base and the J gene lost 3 bases, with 12 bases spanning the gap. From germline, CDR1 is SGHTA and CDR2 FQGNSA. The CDR3 DNA reads TGTGCCAGCAGCTTAGACAGGGTGGGGCACACTGAAGCTTTCTTT. Encoded protein: CASSLDRVGHTEAFF.

This chain connects TRBV14 to TRBJ2-1, with unresolved D. Germline CDR1 reads SGHDN; CDR2 reads FVKESK. V lost 2 bases and J lost 5, with 7 bases in between. This CDR3 has 13 amino acids. The CDR3 DNA is TGTGCCAGCAGCCAAAGGTTGAACAATGAGCAGTTCTTC. This translates into CASSQRLNNEQFF.

The chain employs TRBV29-1 and TRBJ2-3; 8 bases map to TRBD1. After removal of 6 bases from V and 8 bases from J, the junction contained 4 bases not matched to a gene. This CDR3 region has 11 residues. The germline CDR1 and CDR2 sequences are SQVTM and ANQGSEA. CDR3 nucleotide sequence: TGCAGCGTCCAGGGGGCTGGTACGCAGTATTTT. It encodes CSVQGAGTQYF.